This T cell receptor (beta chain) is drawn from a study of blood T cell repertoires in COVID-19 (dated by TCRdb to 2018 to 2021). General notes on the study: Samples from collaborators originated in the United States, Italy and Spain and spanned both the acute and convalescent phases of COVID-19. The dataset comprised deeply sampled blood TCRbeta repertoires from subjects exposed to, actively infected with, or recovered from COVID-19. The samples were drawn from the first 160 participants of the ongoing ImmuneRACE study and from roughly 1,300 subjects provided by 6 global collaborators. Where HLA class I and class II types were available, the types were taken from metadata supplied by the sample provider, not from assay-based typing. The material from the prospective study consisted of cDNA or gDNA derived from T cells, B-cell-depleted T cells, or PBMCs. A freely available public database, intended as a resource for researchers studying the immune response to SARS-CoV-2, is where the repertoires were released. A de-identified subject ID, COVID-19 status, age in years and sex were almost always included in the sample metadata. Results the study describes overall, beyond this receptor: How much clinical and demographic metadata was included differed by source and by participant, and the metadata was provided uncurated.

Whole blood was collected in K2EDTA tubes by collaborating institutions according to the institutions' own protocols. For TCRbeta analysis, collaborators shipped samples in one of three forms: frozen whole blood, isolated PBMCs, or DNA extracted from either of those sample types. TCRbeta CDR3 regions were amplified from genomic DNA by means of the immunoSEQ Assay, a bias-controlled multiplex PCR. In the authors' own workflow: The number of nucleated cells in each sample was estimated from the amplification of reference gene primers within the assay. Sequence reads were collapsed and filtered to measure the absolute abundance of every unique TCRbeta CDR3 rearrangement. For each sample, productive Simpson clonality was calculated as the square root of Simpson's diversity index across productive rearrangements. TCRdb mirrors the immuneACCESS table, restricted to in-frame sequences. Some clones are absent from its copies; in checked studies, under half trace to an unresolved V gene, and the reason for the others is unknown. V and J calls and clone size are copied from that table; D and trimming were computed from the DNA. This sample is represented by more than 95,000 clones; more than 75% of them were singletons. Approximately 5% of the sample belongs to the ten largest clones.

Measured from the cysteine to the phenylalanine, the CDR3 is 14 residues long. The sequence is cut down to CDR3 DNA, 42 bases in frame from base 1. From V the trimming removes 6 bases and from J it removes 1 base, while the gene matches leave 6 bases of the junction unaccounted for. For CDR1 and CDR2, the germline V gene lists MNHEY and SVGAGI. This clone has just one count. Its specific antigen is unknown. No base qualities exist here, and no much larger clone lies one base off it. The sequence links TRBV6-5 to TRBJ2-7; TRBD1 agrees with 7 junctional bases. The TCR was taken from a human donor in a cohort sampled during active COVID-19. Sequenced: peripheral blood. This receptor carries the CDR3 CASSRQGISYEQYF. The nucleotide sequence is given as TGTGCCAGCAGCCGACAGGGCATTTCCTACGAGCAGTACTTC.